This entry features one TCR beta chain sequence. These data come from a study of spatial heterogeneity in lung cancer. Documented time point: blood at routine non-recurrence follow-up after resection. Via MiXCR, TCRdb re-called the 5' RACE reads, giving one row per CDR3 protein. The sample holds 15,000 or so distinct CDR3 sequences, approximately 6.8% seen once. Trimming took off 3 bases at V and 8 bases at J, with 16 bases between the two ends. Germline loops: CDR1 KGHDR, CDR2 SFDVKD. The CDR3 loop spans 14 amino acids. This receptor was identified in a male donor with early-stage non-small cell lung cancer. The genes are TRBV24-1 and TRBJ2-7, with D hard to call. Here the sequenced sample was PBMCs, taken at follow-up. Written as DNA, the CDR3 is TGTGCCACCAGTGATCAGACGCTACAAGACAAGCAGTACTTC. Translated: CATSDQTLQDKQYF.